Listed below are T cell receptor beta chains from one sample, sequenced in a study of metastatic and nonmetastatic thyroid tumors. Using MiXCR, TCRdb re-called clones from the PCR reads. This sample has roughly 83,000 clones, with about 15% found just once. The material sequenced was blood. These receptors all stem from a female donor with papillary thyroid cancer or a benign thyroid nodule (not recorded which). Some clones in this sample may be carry-over from other donors' samples. CDR3s include the opening cysteine and the closing phenylalanine or tryptophan. A D gene is named only where the DNA matches it firmly. Some rows mark clone size as missing; the rest say once, few, many or name a class of expanded clone.

V gene	D gene	clone size	J gene	CDR3 DNA	CDR3 protein
TRBV2	.	many	TRBJ2-2	TGTGCCAGCAGTGAAGGGACGGCCTTTGTCCTTTCGAACACCGGGGAGCTGTTTTTT	CASSEGTAFVLSNTGELFF
TRBV20-1	.	many	TRBJ2-7	TGCAGTGCTAGGTTGTTCGGGGCTAGCTCCTACGAGCAGTACTTC	CSARLFGASSYEQYF
TRBV6-2/TRBV6-3	.	many	TRBJ2-1	TGTGCCAGCAGTTACTCGTGGGCAGGTGGGAGCAATGAGCAGTTCTTC	CASSYSWAGGSNEQFF
TRBV28	TRBD1	.	TRBJ1-1	TGTGCCAGCAGCCCCCTCGCCGGACAGGGTGCGGTGGAAAATGAAGCTTTCTTT	CASSPLAGQGAVENEAFF
TRBV28	.	few	TRBJ2-5	TGTGCCAGCAGTCGCAGGGGGCGGGAGGAGACCCAGTACTTC	CASSRRGREETQYF
TRBV20-1	.	many	TRBJ1-2	TGCAGTGCTCCGATCGGGAGGGGGGACTACTACACCTTC	CSAPIGRGDYYTF
TRBV30	.	many	TRBJ2-7	TGTGCCTGGACCCAGGCGGGACGGCTTATGTCCGACGAGCAGTACTTC	CAWTQAGRLMSDEQYF
TRBV4-1	.	many	TRBJ2-2	TGCGCCAGCAGCCAAGTATTTACTACCGGGGAGCTGTTTTTT	CASSQVFTTGELFF
TRBV11-2	.	many	TRBJ2-7	TGTGCCAGCACCAAAGGGCAGGGAGAAGGCTACGAGCAGTACTTC	CASTKGQGEGYEQYF
TRBV28	.	many	TRBJ2-3	TGTGCCAGCAGTTTAAGCGGAACTAGCACAGATACGCAGTATTTT	CASSLSGTSTDTQYF
TRBV4-1	.	few	TRBJ2-3	TGCGCCAGCAGCCAAGAACCACTTATGATGGGAGATACGCAGTATTTT	CASSQEPLMMGDTQYF
TRBV20-1	.	many	TRBJ2-7	TGCAGTGCTAGGTGGACACTTAGCTCCTACGAGCAGTACTTC	CSARWTLSSYEQYF
TRBV7-9	.	many	TRBJ2-1	TGTGCCAGCAGCTTATCACAGGAGCTAAATGAGCAGTTCTTC	CASSLSQELNEQFF
TRBV9	TRBD1	many	TRBJ1-4	TGTGCCAGCAGCACCCGTCCCGGGACAGGGCCGAAACCGGCTCAAGAACTGTTTTTT	CASSTRPGTGPKPAQELFF
TRBV27	.	.	TRBJ2-7	TGTGCCAGCAGTCCGCTCGACAAGAAGCACGAGCAGTACTTC	CASSPLDKKHEQYF
TRBV4-1	.	few	TRBJ2-7	TGCGCCAGCAGCCACAGGGTCGATGAGCAGTACTTC	CASSHRVDEQYF
TRBV29-1	.	many	TRBJ2-1	TGCAGCGTCCGCCGGGACACGAACAATGAGCAGTTCTTC	CSVRRDTNNEQFF
TRBV6-1	TRBD1	many	TRBJ2-7	TGTGCCAGCAGTGAAGCCGGGACAGGGACGTCCTACGAGCAGTACTTC	CASSEAGTGTSYEQYF
TRBV6-5	.	many	TRBJ1-5	TGTGCCAGCAGTTACTCGATGTCCAGAAATAGCAATCAGCCCCAGCATTTT	CASSYSMSRNSNQPQHF
TRBV4-1	.	few	TRBJ1-5	TGCGCCAGCAGCCAAGGGGTCCCCACAGGGAGGAGCAATCAGCCCCAGCATTTT	CASSQGVPTGRSNQPQHF
TRBV9	TRBD2	.	TRBJ2-1	TGTGCCAGCAGCTCCTTGACTAGCGGGGGGGCCGGGGATCAGTTCTTC	CASSSLTSGGAGDQFF
TRBV12-3/TRBV12-4	.	many	TRBJ1-1	TGTGCCAGCAGAGGACAGTTGAACACTGAAGCTTTCTTT	CASRGQLNTEAFF
TRBV5-1	.	many	TRBJ2-3	TGCGCCAGCAGCTTGGAAACAGGGACTACAGATACGCAGTATTTT	CASSLETGTTDTQYF
TRBV6-1	TRBD2	many	TRBJ2-3	TGTGCCAGCAGTGAAGGGACTAGCGGGGGGGCCACAGATACGCAGTATTTT	CASSEGTSGGATDTQYF
TRBV11-3	TRBD1	many	TRBJ1-1	TGTGCCAGCAGCCAACGCGGGGACAGGGGGACTGAAGCTTTCTTT	CASSQRGDRGTEAFF
TRBV12-3/TRBV12-4	.	.	TRBJ2-7	TGTTCCAGCAGTTTATGGTTAGCTGAGGAAGAGCAGTACTTC	CSSSLWLAEEEQYF
TRBV7-9	.	.	TRBJ2-2	TGTGCCAGCAGCTTAGCGGGGAACGGGGAGCTGTTTTTT	CASSLAGNGELFF
TRBV12-3/TRBV12-4	TRBD2	.	TRBJ2-5	TGTGCCAGCATACTGACTAGCGGGAAAGAGACCCAGTACTTC	CASILTSGKETQYF
TRBV6-1	.	medium-sized	TRBJ2-7	TGTGCCAGCAGTGATGGCGGTTGGTTTCCGCAGTACTTC	CASSDGGWFPQYF
TRBV7-9	TRBD2	.	TRBJ2-5	TGTGCCAGCAGCTTATGGGGTAGCGGGGGTCAAGAGACCCAGTACTTC	CASSLWGSGGQETQYF
TRBV20-1	.	.	TRBJ2-5	TGCAGTGCTAGAGACCCTAGCGCGGAGAGGGTGCTATCTCAGACCCAGTACTTC	CSARDPSAERVLSQTQYF
TRBV20-1	TRBD2	many	TRBJ2-7	TGCAGTGCCCCCCACGGCGGGGGGCGGGAGCAGTACTTC	CSAPHGGGREQYF
TRBV11-2	TRBD1	.	TRBJ1-5	TGTGCCAGCAGCTCACCTCCGGAACAGGGGATCAATCAGCCCAAGCATTTT	CASSSPPEQGINQPKHF
TRBV10-3	.	many	TRBJ2-7	TGTGCCATCAGGCGACAGGAGGCCGACTCCTACGAGCAGTGCTTC	CAIRRQEADSYEQCF
TRBV6-1	TRBD1	.	TRBJ2-2	TGTGCCAGCGGCCGGGACAGTAACACCGGGGAGCTGTTTTTT	CASGRDSNTGELFF
TRBV6-1	.	few	TRBJ2-7	TGTGTCAGCAGCCCGTACTCAGTCCACGAGCAGTACTTC	CVSSPYSVHEQYF
TRBV20-1	TRBD2	once	TRBJ2-5	TGCAGTGCTAGAGATATGCCCCTCTCACAAAACGGGGGGAGCGTGGGGCCCCAAGAGACCCAGTACTTC	CSARDMPLSQNGGSVGPQETQYF
TRBV10-1	.	many	TRBJ1-5	TGCGCCAGCAGTGAGAGAGGGAGCCAGCCCCAGCATTTT	CASSERGSQPQHF